This TCR beta chain is from a study of T-cell memory formation after mild COVID-19. Turning to the study itself: Each donor largely had its own TCR clusters. Findings and caveats of the study: Some clones that responded were present in memory (sampled pre-infection), which suggests cross-reactive memory joined. Clones that contracted from day 15 to 85 were balanced CD4/CD8, while later expanders leaned CD4+.

There are many counts of this clonotype. Its target is not known. TCRdb used MiXCR to reprocess the 5' RACE reads, holding one entry per CDR3 protein. The table has fewer than 400,000 distinct CDR3 sequences, approximately 16% seen once. J was trimmed by 3 bases and V by 2 bases; bases with no gene match: 6. The germline CDR1 and CDR2 sequences are SGHTA and FQGTGA. This CDR3 region has 16 residues. The clonotype comes from a man between 18 and 35 years old who had mild COVID-19 (a few samples of this study predate the infection). Cell type and time point are not known. The genes are TRBV7-3 and TRBJ2-1; TRBD2 matches at 8 bases. The source material was PBMCs or a T cell subset sorted from them (not recorded which). The CDR3 bases are TGTGCCAGCAGCTTACGAGCGGGGGACCTCTACAATGAGCAGTTCTTC. Its translation: CASSLRAGDLYNEQFF.